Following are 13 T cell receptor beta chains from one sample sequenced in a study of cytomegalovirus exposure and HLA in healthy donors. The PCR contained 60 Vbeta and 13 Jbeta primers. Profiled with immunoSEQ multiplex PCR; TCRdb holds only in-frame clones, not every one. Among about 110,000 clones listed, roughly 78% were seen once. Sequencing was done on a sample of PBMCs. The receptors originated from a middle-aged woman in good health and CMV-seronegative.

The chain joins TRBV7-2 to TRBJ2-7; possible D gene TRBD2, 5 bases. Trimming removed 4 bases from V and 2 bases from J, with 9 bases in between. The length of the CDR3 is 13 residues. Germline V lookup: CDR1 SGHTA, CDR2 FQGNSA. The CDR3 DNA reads TGTGCCAGCAGCTACACTAGAACCTACGAGCAGTACTTC. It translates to CASSYTRTYEQYF.

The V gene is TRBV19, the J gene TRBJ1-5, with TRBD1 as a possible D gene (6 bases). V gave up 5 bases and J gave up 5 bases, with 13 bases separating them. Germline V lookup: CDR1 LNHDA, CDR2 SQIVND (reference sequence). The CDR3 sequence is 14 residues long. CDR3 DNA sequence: TGTGCCAGTAGTGTGCTAGGGGGTTATCAGCCCCAGCATTTT. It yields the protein CASSVLGGYQPQHF.

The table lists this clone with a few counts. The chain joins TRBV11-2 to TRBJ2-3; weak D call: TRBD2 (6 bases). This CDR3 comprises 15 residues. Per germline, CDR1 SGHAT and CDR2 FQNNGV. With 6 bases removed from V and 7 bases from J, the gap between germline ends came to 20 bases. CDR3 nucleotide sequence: TGTGCCAGCAGGGGACTTAGGCGGGCGACTAATACGCAGTATTTT. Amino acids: CASRGLRRATNTQYF.

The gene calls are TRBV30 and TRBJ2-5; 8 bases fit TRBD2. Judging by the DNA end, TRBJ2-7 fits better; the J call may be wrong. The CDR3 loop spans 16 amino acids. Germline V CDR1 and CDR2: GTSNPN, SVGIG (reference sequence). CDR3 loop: CAWSFTSGANSYEQYF. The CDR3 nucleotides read TGTGCCTGGAGTTTTACTAGCGGCGCCAACTCCTACGAGCAGTACTTC.

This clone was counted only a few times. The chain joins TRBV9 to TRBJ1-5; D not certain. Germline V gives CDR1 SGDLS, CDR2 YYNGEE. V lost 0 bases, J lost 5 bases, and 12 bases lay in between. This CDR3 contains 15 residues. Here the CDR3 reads CASSVAGGSDQPQHF. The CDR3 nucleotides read TGTGCCAGCAGCGTAGCAGGAGGGTCCGATCAGCCCCAGCATTTT.

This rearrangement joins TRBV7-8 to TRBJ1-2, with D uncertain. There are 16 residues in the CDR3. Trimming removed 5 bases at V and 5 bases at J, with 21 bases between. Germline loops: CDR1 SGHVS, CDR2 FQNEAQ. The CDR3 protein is CASSTLKEAGQYGYTF. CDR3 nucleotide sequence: TGTGCCAGCAGCACCCTCAAGGAGGCTGGTCAGTATGGCTACACCTTC. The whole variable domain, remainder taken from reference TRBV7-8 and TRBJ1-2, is GAGVSQSPRYKVAKRGQDVALRCDPISGHVSLFWYQQALGQGPEFLTYFQNEAQLDKSGLPSDRFFAERPEGSVSTLKIQRTQQEDSAVYLCASSTLKEAGQYGYTFGSGTRLTVV.

This CDR3 reads CASSLGASYEQYF. CDR3 coding DNA: TGTGCCAGCAGCTTAGGCGCTAGCTACGAGCAGTACTTC. V gene TRBV7-6 combines with J gene TRBJ2-7; D gene unclear. Germline CDR1 and CDR2: SGHVS and FNYEAQ. V was shortened by 1 base and J by 3 bases, with 7 bases between the two germline ends. The CDR3 totals 13 residues.

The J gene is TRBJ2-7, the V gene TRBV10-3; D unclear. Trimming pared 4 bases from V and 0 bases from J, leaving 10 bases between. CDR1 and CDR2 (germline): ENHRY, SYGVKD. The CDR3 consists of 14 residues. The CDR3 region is CAISGTNTSYEQYF. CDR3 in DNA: TGTGCCATCAGTGGAACAAACACCTCCTACGAGCAGTACTTC.

The CDR3 coding sequence is TGTGCCAGCAGTTTAGGGCTAGCGGGAGTAGGTGAGCAGTTCTTC. Residues: CASSLGLAGVGEQFF. The chain is built from TRBV27 and TRBJ2-1; 10 bases are shared with TRBD2. The CDR3 is 15 amino acids. The V segment lost 2 bases and the J segment 9 bases; nucleotides outside the gene matches: 7. Germline V gives CDR1 MNHEY, CDR2 SMNVEV (reference sequence).

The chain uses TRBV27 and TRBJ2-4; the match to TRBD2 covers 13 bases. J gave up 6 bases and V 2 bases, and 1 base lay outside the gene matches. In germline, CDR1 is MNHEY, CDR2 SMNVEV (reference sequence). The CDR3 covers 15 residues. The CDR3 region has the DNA TGTGCCAGCAGTTTAACTAGCGGGAGGGCAAACATTCAGTACTTC. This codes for CASSLTSGRANIQYF.

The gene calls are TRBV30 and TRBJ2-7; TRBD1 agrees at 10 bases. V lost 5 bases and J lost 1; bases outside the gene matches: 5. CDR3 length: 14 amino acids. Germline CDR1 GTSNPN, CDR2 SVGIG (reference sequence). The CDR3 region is CAWDLGQGSYEQYF. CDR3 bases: TGTGCCTGGGACCTGGGACAGGGGTCCTACGAGCAGTACTTC.

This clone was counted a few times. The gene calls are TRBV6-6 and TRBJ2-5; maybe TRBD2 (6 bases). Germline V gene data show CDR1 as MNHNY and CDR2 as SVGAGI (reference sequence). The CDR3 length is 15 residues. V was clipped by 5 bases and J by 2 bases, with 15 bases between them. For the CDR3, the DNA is TGTGCCAGCAGTCCCGGGACTTTACATCAAGAGACCCAGTACTTC. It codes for CASSPGTLHQETQYF.

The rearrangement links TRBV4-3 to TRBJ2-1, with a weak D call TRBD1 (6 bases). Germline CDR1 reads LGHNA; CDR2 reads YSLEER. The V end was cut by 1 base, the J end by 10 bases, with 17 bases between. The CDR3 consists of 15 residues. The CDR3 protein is CASSQGGEGGREQFF. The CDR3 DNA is TGCGCCAGCAGCCAAGGAGGGGAAGGGGGACGGGAGCAGTTCTTC.